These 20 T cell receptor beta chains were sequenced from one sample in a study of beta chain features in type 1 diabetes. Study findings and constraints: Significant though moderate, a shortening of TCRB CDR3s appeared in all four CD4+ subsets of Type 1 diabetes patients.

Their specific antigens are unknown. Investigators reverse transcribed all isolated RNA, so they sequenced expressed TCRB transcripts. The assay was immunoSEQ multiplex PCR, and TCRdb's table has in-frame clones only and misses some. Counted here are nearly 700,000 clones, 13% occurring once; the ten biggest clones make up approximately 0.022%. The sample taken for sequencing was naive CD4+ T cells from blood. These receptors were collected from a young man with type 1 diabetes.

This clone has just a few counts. This chain's CDR3 is CASSKGQEGTDTQYF. The CDR3 DNA reads TGCGCCAGCAGCAAAGGACAGGAGGGCACAGATACGCAGTATTTT. The gene calls are TRBV5-1 and TRBJ2-3; 7 bases agree with TRBD1. Trimming cost V 4 bases and J 1 base; bases outside gene matches: 6. The CDR3 is made up of 15 amino acids. The germline V gene encodes CDR1 SGHRS and CDR2 YFSETQ.

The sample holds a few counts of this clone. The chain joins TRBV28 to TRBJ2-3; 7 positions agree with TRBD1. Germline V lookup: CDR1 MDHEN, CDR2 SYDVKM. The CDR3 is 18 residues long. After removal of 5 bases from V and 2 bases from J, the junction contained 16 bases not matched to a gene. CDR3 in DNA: TGTGCCAGCAGTCCTCTTCGACAGGGACGGCCCGACACAGATACGCAGTATTTT. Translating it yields CASSPLRQGRPDTDTQYF. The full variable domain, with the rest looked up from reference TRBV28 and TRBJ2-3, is DVKVTQSSRYLVKRTGEKVFLECVQDMDHENMFWYRQDPGLGLRLIYFSYDVKMKEKGDIPEGYSVSREKKERFSLILESASTNQTSMYLCASSPLRQGRPDTDTQYFGPGTRLTVL.

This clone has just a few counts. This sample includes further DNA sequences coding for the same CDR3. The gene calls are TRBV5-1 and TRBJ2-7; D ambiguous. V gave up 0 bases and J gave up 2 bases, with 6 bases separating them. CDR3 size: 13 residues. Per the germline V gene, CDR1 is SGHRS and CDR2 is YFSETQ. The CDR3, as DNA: TGCGCCAGCAGCTTGGCAGGAACCTACGAGCAGTACTTC. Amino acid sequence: CASSLAGTYEQYF.

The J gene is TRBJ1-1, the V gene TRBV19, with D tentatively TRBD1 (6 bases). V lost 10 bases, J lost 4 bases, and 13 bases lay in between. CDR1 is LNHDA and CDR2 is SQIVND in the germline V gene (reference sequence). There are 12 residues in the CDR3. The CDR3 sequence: CATSYRATEAFF. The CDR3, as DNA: TGTGCCACTTCTTACAGGGCCACTGAAGCTTTCTTT.

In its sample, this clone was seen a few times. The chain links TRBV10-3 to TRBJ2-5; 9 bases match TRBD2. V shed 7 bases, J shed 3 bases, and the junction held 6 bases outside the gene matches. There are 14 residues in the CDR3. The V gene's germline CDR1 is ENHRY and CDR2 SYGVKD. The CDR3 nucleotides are TGTGCCATCAAGGCTAGCGGGGCTGAAGAGACCCAGTACTTC. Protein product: CAIKASGAEETQYF.

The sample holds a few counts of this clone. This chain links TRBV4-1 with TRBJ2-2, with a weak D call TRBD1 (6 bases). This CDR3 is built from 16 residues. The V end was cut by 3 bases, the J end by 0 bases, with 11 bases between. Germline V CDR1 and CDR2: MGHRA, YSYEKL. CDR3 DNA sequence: TGCGCCAGCAGCCACCTACAGGGTCCGAACACCGGGGAGCTGTTTTTT. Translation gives CASSHLQGPNTGELFF.

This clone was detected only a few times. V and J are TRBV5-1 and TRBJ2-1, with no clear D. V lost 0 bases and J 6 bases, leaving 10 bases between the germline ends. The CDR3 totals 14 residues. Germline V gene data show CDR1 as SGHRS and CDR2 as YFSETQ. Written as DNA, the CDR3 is TGCGCCAGCAGCTTGGGAGAAAAGGGCAATGAGCAGTTCTTC. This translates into CASSLGEKGNEQFF.

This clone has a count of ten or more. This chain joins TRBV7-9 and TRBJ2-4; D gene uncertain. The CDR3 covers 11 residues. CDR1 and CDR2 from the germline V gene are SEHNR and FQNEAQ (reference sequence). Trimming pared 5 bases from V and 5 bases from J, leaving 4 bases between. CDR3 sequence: CASSSENIQYF. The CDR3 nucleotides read TGTGCCAGCAGCAGCGAAAACATTCAGTACTTC.

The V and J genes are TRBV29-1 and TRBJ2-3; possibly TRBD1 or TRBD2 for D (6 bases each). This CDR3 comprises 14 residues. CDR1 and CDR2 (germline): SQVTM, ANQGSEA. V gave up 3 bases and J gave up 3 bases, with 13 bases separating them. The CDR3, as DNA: TGCAGCGTTGAGAGGGGGAGGTTGACAGATACGCAGTATTTT. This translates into CSVERGRLTDTQYF.

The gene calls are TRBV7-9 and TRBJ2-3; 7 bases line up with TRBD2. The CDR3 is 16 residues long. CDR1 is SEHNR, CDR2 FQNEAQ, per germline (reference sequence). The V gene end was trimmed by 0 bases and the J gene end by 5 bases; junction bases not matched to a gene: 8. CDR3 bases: TGTGCCAGCAGCTTAGCCGCCCCGGCGGGGGTAGATACGCAGTATTTT. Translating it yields CASSLAAPAGVDTQYF.

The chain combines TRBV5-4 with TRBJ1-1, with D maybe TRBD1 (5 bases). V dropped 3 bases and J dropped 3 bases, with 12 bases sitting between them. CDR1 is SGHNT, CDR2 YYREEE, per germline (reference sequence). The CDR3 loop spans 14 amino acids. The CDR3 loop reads CASSWRGLDTEAFF. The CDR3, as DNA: TGTGCCAGCAGCTGGAGGGGTTTAGACACTGAAGCTTTCTTT. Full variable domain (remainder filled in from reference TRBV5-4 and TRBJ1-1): ETGVTQSPTHLIKTRGQQVTLRCSSQSGHNTVSWYQQALGQGPQFIFQYYREEENGRGNFPPRFSGLQFPNYSSELNVNALELDDSALYLCASSWRGLDTEAFFGQGTRLTVV.

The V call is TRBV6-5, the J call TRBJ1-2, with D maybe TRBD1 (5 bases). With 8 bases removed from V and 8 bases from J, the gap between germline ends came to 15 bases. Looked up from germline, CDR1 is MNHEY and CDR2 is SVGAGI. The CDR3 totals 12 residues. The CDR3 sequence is CASGRRGTGYTF. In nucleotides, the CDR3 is TGTGCCAGCGGCAGACGGGGGACGGGCTACACCTTC.

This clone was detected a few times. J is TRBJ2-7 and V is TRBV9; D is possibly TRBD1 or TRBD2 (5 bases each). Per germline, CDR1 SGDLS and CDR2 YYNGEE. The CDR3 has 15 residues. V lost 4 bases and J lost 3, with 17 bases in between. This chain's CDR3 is CASSLRGGSDYEQYF. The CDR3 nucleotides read TGTGCCAGCAGCCTCCGGGGCGGATCCGACTACGAGCAGTACTTC.

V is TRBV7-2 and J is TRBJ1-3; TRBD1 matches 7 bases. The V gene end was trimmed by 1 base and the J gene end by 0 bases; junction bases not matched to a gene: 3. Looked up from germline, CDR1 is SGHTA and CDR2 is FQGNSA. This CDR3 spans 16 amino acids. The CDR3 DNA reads TGTGCCAGCAGCTTAGGACAGGGCAGCTCTGGAAACACCATATATTTT. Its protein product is CASSLGQGSSGNTIYF. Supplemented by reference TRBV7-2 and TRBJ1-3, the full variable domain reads GAGVSQSPSNKVTEKGKDVELRCDPISGHTALYWYRQSLGQGLEFLIYFQGNSAPDKSGLPSDRFSAERTGGSVSTLTIQRTQQEDSAVYLCASSLGQGSSGNTIYFGEGSWLTVV.

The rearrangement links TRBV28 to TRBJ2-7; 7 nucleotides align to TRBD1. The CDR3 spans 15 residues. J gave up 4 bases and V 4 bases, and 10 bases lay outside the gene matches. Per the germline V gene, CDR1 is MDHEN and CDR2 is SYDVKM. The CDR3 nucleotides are TGTGCCAGCAGTTCCGCGGCAGGGGGAAGGTACGAGCAGTACTTC. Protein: CASSSAAGGRYEQYF.

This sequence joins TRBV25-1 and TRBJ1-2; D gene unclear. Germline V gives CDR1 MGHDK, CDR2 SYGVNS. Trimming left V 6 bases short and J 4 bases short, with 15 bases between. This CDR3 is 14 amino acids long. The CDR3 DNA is TGTGCCAGCAGCCCCGTGGAGGTAGGCTATGGCTACACCTTC. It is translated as CASSPVEVGYGYTF.

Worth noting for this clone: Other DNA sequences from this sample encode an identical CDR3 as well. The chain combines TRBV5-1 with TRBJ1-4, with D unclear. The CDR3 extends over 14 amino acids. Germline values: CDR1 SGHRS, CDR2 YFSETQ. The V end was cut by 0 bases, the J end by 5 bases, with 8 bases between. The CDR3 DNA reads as TGCGCCAGCAGCTTGGACCGAGGCAATGAAAAACTGTTTTTT. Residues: CASSLDRGNEKLFF.

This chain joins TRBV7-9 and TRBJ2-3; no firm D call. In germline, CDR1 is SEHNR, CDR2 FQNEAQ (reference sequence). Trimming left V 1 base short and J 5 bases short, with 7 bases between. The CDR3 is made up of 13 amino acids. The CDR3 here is CASSLVIIDTQYF. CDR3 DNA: TGTGCCAGCAGCTTAGTAATCATAGATACGCAGTATTTT. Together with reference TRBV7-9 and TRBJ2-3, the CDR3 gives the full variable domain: DTGVSQNPRHKITKRGQNVTFRCDPISEHNRLYWYRQTLGQGPEFLTYFQNEAQLEKSRLLSDRFSAERPKGSFSTLEIQRTEQGDSAMYLCASSLVIIDTQYFGPGTRLTVL.

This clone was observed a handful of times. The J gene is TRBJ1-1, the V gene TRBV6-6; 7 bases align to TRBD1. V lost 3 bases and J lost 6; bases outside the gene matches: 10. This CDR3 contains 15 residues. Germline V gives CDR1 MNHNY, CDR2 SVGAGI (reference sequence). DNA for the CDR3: TGTGCCAGCAGTTATCACCCGACAGGGAAGGCTGAAGCTTTCTTT. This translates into CASSYHPTGKAEAFF.

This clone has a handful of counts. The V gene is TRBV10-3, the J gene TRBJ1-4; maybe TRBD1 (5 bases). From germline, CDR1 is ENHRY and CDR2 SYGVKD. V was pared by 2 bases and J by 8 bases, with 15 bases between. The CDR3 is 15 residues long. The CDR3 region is CAISEGDQDVEKLFF. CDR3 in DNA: TGTGCCATCAGTGAGGGGGACCAGGATGTAGAAAAACTGTTTTTT.